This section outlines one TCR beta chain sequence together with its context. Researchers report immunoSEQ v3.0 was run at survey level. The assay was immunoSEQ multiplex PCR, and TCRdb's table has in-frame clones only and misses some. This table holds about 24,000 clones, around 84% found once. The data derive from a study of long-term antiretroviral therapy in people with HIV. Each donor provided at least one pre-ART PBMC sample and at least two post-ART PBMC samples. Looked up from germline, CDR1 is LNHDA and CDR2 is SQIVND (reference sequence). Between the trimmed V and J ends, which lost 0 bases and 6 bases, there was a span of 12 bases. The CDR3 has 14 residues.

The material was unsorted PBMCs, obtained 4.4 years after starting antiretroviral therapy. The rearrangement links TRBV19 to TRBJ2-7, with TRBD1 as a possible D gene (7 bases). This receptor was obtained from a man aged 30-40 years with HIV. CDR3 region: CASSIDRGTVEQYF. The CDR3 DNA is TGTGCCAGTAGTATAGATCGGGGGACAGTCGAGCAGTACTTC.